This TCR beta chain was documented in a study of blood T cell repertoires in COVID-19. Whole-study context: The United States, Italy and Spain supplied acute and convalescent COVID-19 samples. T cells, B-cell-depleted T cells, or PBMCs supplied cDNA or gDNA.

In the original analysis: Researchers report that nucleated cell counts were estimated from reference gene primer amplification. TCRdb's table, derived via immunoSEQ multiplex PCR, lists solely in-frame clones and lacks some. The V and J calls and clone size are taken from that table; D and trimming were inferred from the DNA. The repertoire holds about 49,000 clones, with about 88% as singletons. This CDR3 comprises 14 residues. Germline lookup yields CDR1 LGHDT and CDR2 YNNKEL (reference sequence). V lost 0 bases to trimming and J lost 7 bases, with 12 bases between them. The gene calls are TRBV3-1 (or the pseudogene TRBV3-2) and TRBJ1-1; perhaps TRBD1 as D (5 bases). The source material was peripheral blood. The receptor's source is a man aged 40-50 years with active COVID-19. For the CDR3, the DNA is TGTGCCAGCAGCCAAGAGTACAGAGACAGTGAAGCTTTCTTT. Its protein is CASSQEYRDSEAFF.